A selection of T cell receptor beta chains follows, all from one sample in a study of identical twins. MiXCR, applied by TCRdb to the 5' RACE reads, yields one record per CDR3 protein. Altogether about 430,000 distinct CDR3 sequences are present, approximately 18% being singletons, with the ten largest covering 12%. The sample taken for sequencing was naive T cells sorted from blood. All receptors derive from a man in his forties or fifties in good health. The CDR3 runs from the conserved cysteine through the conserved F or W. Each record gives: CDR3 protein, V gene, J gene.

CATSTTSGGGSPYNEQFF	TRBV24-1	TRBJ2-1
CASRTGLLRDTQYF	TRBV9	TRBJ2-3
CSVVHLTARDTQYF	TRBV29-1	TRBJ2-3
CASSQRRGSSYEQYF	TRBV14	TRBJ2-7
CSARSRTGSNYTF	TRBV20-1	TRBJ1-2
CASSLPTPNTEAFF	TRBV11-2	TRBJ1-1
CSAQGISGEGTDTQYF	TRBV29-1	TRBJ2-3
CASSRQTFRDRGYNEQFF	TRBV27	TRBJ2-1
CASSLIGTGNEQYF	TRBV7-9	TRBJ2-7
CSAQGGELRGYTF	TRBV29-1	TRBJ1-2
CASSSPSTNSTNEKLFF	TRBV6-2/TRBV6-3	TRBJ1-4
CASSYSALKNEKLFF	TRBV6-5	TRBJ1-4
CSASTSRGHNEQFF	TRBV20-1	TRBJ2-1
CASSPPPWTHAGLAGGEQYF	TRBV7-8	TRBJ2-7
CASMSSANQETQYF	TRBV5-1	TRBJ2-5
CASSQALKNEQFF	TRBV4-1	TRBJ2-1
CASSLAGGPSSGELFF	TRBV12-3/TRBV12-4	TRBJ2-2
CASSLERNLGNQPQHF	TRBV5-5	TRBJ1-5
CASSKCRGASYEQYF	TRBV21-1	TRBJ2-7
CATSGGLTNEKLFF	TRBV28	TRBJ1-4
CASSPWDRGSNQPQHF	TRBV27	TRBJ1-5
CASSAGDISGNTIYF	TRBV7-6	TRBJ1-3
CAISDQGDYGYTF	TRBV10-3	TRBJ1-2
CAITGAYNEQFF	TRBV10-3	TRBJ2-1
CASSQDGLAGPDTQYF	TRBV4-3	TRBJ2-3
CSAKGAKRNQETQYF	TRBV20-1	TRBJ2-5
CASSILGLAEYNEQFF	TRBV19	TRBJ2-1
CASSSSSGGATSTDTQYF	TRBV11-1	TRBJ2-3
CASSSLAGSYEQYF	TRBV7-2	TRBJ2-7
CASSVKSGGELFF	TRBV9	TRBJ2-2
CASSLAFSYGYTF	TRBV7-2	TRBJ1-2
CASSEGFNQPQHF	TRBV10-1	TRBJ1-5
CASSQGTGEDRRSPLHF	TRBV4-3	TRBJ1-6